Following are 19 T cell receptor beta chains from one sample sequenced in a study of spatial heterogeneity in lung cancer. Their antigens remain unidentified. The time point denotes: sample taken at primary tumor resection. TCRdb fed the 5' RACE reads into MiXCR, producing one record per CDR3 protein. The table lists roughly 3,500 distinct CDR3 sequences, about 8.6% of them singletons. Study observations and caveats: Mutation counts in tumors were tracked by counts of expanded intratumoral alpha and beta TCRs.

The specimen was lung tumor tissue, collected at surgery. These receptors were taken from a male donor with early-stage non-small cell lung cancer.

This clonotype is classed as medium-sized. V gene TRBV7-2 combines with J gene TRBJ2-2; the D gene could be TRBD1 or TRBD2 (6 bases each). CDR1 and CDR2 from the germline V gene are SGHTA and FQGNSA. Trimming took off 6 bases at V and 1 base at J, with 12 bases between the two ends. This CDR3 region has 15 residues. CDR3 sequence (DNA): TGTGCCAGCAGAAAGGGGGGACAGAACACCGGGGAGCTGTTTTTT. Amino acids: CASRKGGQNTGELFF.

This chain links TRBV7-2 with TRBJ2-5; D unresolved. The CDR3 has 15 residues. Germline-derived CDR1 and CDR2 are SGHTA and FQGNSA. The ends were cut back, 5 bases at V and 2 bases at J, with 15 bases in the middle. This CDR3 reads CASSPRTGSQETQYF. In nucleotides, the CDR3 is TGTGCCAGCAGCCCGCGGACGGGTTCTCAAGAGACCCAGTACTTC.

This clonotype is medium-sized. This chain joins TRBV30 and TRBJ2-1; D may be TRBD1 (6 bases). Germline-derived CDR1 and CDR2 are GTSNPN and SVGIG (reference sequence). The CDR3 is 13 residues long. Between the trimmed V and J ends, which lost 4 bases and 10 bases, there was a span of 17 bases. CDR3 sequence: CAWIPRGEVEQFF. The CDR3 nucleotides read TGTGCCTGGATCCCCAGGGGTGAAGTCGAGCAGTTCTTC.

By share, this clonotype counts as medium-sized. V usage is TRBV4-1 and J usage is TRBJ1-1, with D possibly matching TRBD1 (5 bases). The CDR3 length is 13 residues. V dropped 0 bases and J dropped 5 bases, with 7 bases sitting between them. CDR1 and CDR2 (germline): MGHRA, YSYEKL. CDR3 residues: CASSQDRETEAFF. In DNA, the CDR3 is TGCGCCAGCAGCCAAGACAGGGAAACTGAAGCTTTCTTT.

This clonotype appeared many times. V gene TRBV12-3 or TRBV12-4 combines with J gene TRBJ1-5; TRBD1 is a possible D gene (5 bases). This CDR3 region has 14 residues. V dropped 3 bases and J dropped 1 base, with 7 bases sitting between them. As DNA, the CDR3 is TGTGCCAGCAGTTTTCAGGGCAGCAATCAGCCCCAGCATTTT. Translating gives CASSFQGSNQPQHF.

This clonotype has ten or more counts. The chain uses TRBV12-3 or TRBV12-4 and TRBJ2-5, with 10 bases identical to TRBD1. The CDR3 is made up of 15 amino acids. Trimming cost V 4 bases and J 3 bases; bases outside gene matches: 5. The CDR3 DNA is TGTGCCAGCAGTTCCGGACAGGGGGGTAAAGAGACCCAGTACTTC. Its translation: CASSSGQGGKETQYF.

This sequence joins TRBV7-2 and TRBJ2-1, with 10 positions matching TRBD2. Germline CDR1 and CDR2: SGHTA and FQGNSA. The CDR3 spans 15 residues. Unmatched junction bases numbered 2, after V lost 4 bases and J lost 2 bases. CDR3 protein: CASSSGTSAYNEQFF. In DNA, the CDR3 is TGTGCCAGCAGCTCCGGGACTAGCGCCTACAATGAGCAGTTCTTC.

This clonotype ranks as medium-sized. V is TRBV7-9 and J is TRBJ2-2, with TRBD1 identical over 7 bases. Losses at the gene ends were 6 bases for V and 1 base for J; bases not matched to a gene: 2. This CDR3 has 14 amino acids. Per the germline V gene, CDR1 is SEHNR and CDR2 is FQNEAQ (reference sequence). CDR3 coding DNA: TGTGCCAGCAGGAGACAGGGGAACACCGGGGAGCTGTTTTTT. It yields the protein CASRRQGNTGELFF. The full variable domain, its missing parts supplied by reference TRBV7-9 and TRBJ2-2, is DTGVSQNPRHKITKRGQNVTFRCDPISEHNRLYWYRQTLGQGPEFLTYFQNEAQLEKSRLLSDRFSAERPKGSFSTLEIQRTEQGDSAMYLCASRRQGNTGELFFGEGSRLTVL.

By sample share, this clonotype is medium-sized (0.01 to 0.1%). V is TRBV27 and J is TRBJ2-5; D is possibly TRBD1 or TRBD2 (5 bases each). The ends were cut back, 2 bases at V and 3 bases at J, with 13 bases in the middle. Germline V gene data show CDR1 as MNHEY and CDR2 as SMNVEV (reference sequence). The CDR3 runs to 15 residues. This chain's CDR3 is CASSLRGTREETQYF. The CDR3 region has the DNA TGTGCCAGCAGTTTAAGGGGTACGAGGGAAGAGACCCAGTACTTC.

Relative to its sample, this clonotype is medium-sized (0.01 to 0.1%). The rearrangement links TRBV28 to TRBJ2-7; 8 bases fit TRBD1. The CDR3 length is 16 residues. Germline values: CDR1 MDHEN, CDR2 SYDVKM. V shed 3 bases, J shed 5 bases, and the junction held 12 bases outside the gene matches. The CDR3 protein is CASSLAGTGGLHEQYF. As DNA, the CDR3 is TGTGCCAGCAGTTTGGCGGGAACAGGGGGTTTACACGAGCAGTACTTC.

Within the sample, this clonotype is medium-sized. The chain combines TRBV2 with TRBJ1-5; 10 bases align to TRBD1. The V segment lost 7 bases and the J segment 2 bases; nucleotides outside the gene matches: 5. This CDR3 comprises 15 residues. Germline CDR1 and CDR2: SNHLY and FYNNEI. The CDR3 DNA sequence: TGTGCCAGCAATGGGGGACAGGGGCGCAATCAGCCCCAGCATTTT. This encodes CASNGGQGRNQPQHF.

The chain joins TRBV5-1 to TRBJ2-1, with D uncertain. The CDR3 sequence is 15 residues long. V gave up 0 bases and J gave up 8 bases, with 15 bases separating them. Germline lookup yields CDR1 SGHRS and CDR2 YFSETQ. This CDR3 is CASSLDAVAGDEQFF. The CDR3 nucleotides are TGCGCCAGCAGCTTGGATGCGGTTGCAGGTGATGAGCAGTTCTTC. Full variable domain (rest looked up from reference TRBV5-1 and TRBJ2-1): KAGVTQTPRYLIKTRGQQVTLSCSPISGHRSVSWYQQTPGQGLQFLFEYFSETQRNKGNFPGRFSGRQFSNSRSEMNVSTLELGDSALYLCASSLDAVAGDEQFFGPGTRLTVL.

This clonotype is medium-sized in the sample. The chain links TRBV5-4 to TRBJ2-3; no clear D. The CDR3 has 14 amino acids. Trimming took off 4 bases at V and 0 bases at J, with 9 bases between the two ends. The germline V gene encodes CDR1 SGHNT and CDR2 YYREEE (reference sequence). The DNA for the CDR3 is TGTGCCAGCAGCGCTCCGATCAGCACAGATACGCAGTATTTT. It encodes CASSAPISTDTQYF.

By its share, this clonotype is medium-sized (0.01 to 0.1%). The chain combines TRBV7-2 with TRBJ2-3; 7 nucleotides match TRBD2. The germline V gene has CDR1 SGHTA and CDR2 FQGNSA. With V trimmed by 1 base and J by 7 bases, 5 bases remained unmatched. The CDR3 length is 14 residues. The CDR3 bases are TGTGCCAGCAGCTTAGGGACGGGAGGAAATACGCAGTATTTT. This translates into CASSLGTGGNTQYF.

By sample share, this clonotype is medium-sized. The chain joins TRBV20-1 to TRBJ2-1, with 10 bases identical to TRBD1. Losses at the gene ends were 5 bases for V and 2 bases for J; bases not matched to a gene: 9. The length of the CDR3 is 16 residues. Germline CDR1 DFQATT, CDR2 SNEGSKA (reference sequence). CDR3: CSAGADRGQTYNEQFF. The CDR3 DNA is TGCAGTGCTGGGGCCGACAGGGGGCAGACCTACAATGAGCAGTTCTTC.

This clonotype is labeled as medium-sized. This chain joins TRBV19 and TRBJ2-7, with 7 bases matching TRBD1. The junction had 11 bases not matched to a gene; V was cut back by 5 bases and J by 1 base. The CDR3 length is 16 residues. Germline V gene data show CDR1 as LNHDA and CDR2 as SQIVND (reference sequence). The CDR3 region has the DNA TGTGCCAGTAGTCCCGCCCCCCGGACAGGATCCTACGAGCAGTACTTC. Translating it yields CASSPAPRTGSYEQYF.

This clonotype is judged medium-sized (0.01 to 0.1%). The rearrangement uses TRBV7-2 and TRBJ2-7; no reliable D call. Germline V gene sequence: CDR1 SGHTA, CDR2 FQGNSA. This CDR3 comprises 15 residues. V was cut by 2 bases and J by 0 bases, with 11 bases left in between. The DNA for the CDR3 is TGTGCCAGCAGCTTAATCGTGTCACACTCCTACGAGCAGTACTTC. Its translation: CASSLIVSHSYEQYF.

In its sample, this clonotype is medium-sized. This chain links TRBV7-2 with TRBJ2-2; a possible D gene is TRBD2 (6 bases). V was clipped by 4 bases and J by 8 bases, with 14 bases between them. CDR1 is SGHTA and CDR2 is FQGNSA in the germline V gene. The CDR3 spans 14 residues. The DNA of the CDR3 is TGTGCCAGCAGCTCCGGCGGCGGGGAGGGGGAGCTGTTTTTT. This codes for CASSSGGGEGELFF. The full variable domain, rest sourced from reference TRBV7-2 and TRBJ2-2, is GAGVSQSPSNKVTEKGKDVELRCDPISGHTALYWYRQSLGQGLEFLIYFQGNSAPDKSGLPSDRFSAERTGGSVSTLTIQRTQQEDSAVYLCASSSGGGEGELFFGEGSRLTVL.

Many counts were recorded for this clonotype. The chain uses TRBV12-3 or TRBV12-4 and TRBJ2-2, with a weak D call TRBD1 (5 bases). The CDR3 runs 14 residues. Trimming removed 2 bases at V and 8 bases at J, with 12 bases between. The CDR3 protein is CASSLRRAWGELFF. As DNA, the CDR3 is TGTGCCAGCAGTTTACGCAGGGCGTGGGGGGAGCTGTTTTTT.